This TCR beta chain is from a study of shared clonotypes between healthy human individuals. Here immunoSEQ multiplex PCR was the method, and the copy in TCRdb shows in-frame clones only, minus some. Of under 650,000 clones in the sample, almost 97% are singletons; the top ten hold 0.06%. With 0 bases removed from V and 8 bases from J, the gap between germline ends came to 11 bases. The CDR3 length is 13 residues. The germline V gene has CDR1 SGDLS and CDR2 YYNGEE. Sequencing was carried out using naive CD4+ T cells sorted from blood. The sample's subset: CD45RA+ positively selected. This chain connects TRBV9 to TRBJ2-5, with D tentatively TRBD2 (6 bases). The source of this sequence is a woman aged 25-40 years in good health. The CDR3 DNA reads as TGTGCCAGCAGCGTAGAGGCTAGCGCCACCCAGTACTTC. Its translation is CASSVEASATQYF. Looking up the rest from reference TRBV9 and TRBJ2-5 gives the full variable domain: DSGVTQTPKHLITATGQRVTLRCSPRSGDLSVYWYQQSLDQGLQFLIQYYNGEERAKGNILERFSAQQFPDLHSELNLSSLELGDSALYFCASSVEASATQYFGPGTRLLVL.